This is a list of T cell receptor beta chains from one sample in a study of T-cell reconstitution after alpha-beta-depleted transplantation in children. TCRdb reprocessed the PCR reads via MiXCR and lists one record per CDR3 protein. Here the sample spans 610,000 or so distinct CDR3 sequences, roughly 30% being singletons. The source was PBMCs, collected before TCRalphabeta/CD19-depleted stem cell transplant. These receptors were taken from a boy in the first two years of life with Wiskott-Aldrich syndrome, due to receive a stem cell transplant. The CDR3 runs from the conserved cysteine through the conserved F or W. Clone size is shown for a subset of rows, as once, few, many or a class of expanded clone.

17,-,TRBV7-9,TRBJ2-1,CASSLIGGTGWYNEQFF
13,few,TRBV5-1,TRBJ2-5,CASSFTSVETQYF
16,few,TRBV28,TRBJ2-5,CASSSLQLAGQETQYF
16,-,TRBV28,TRBJ1-5,CASSLVQAISNQPQHF
15,few,TRBV28,TRBJ2-3,CASSSPGLVSDTQYF
14,-,TRBV10-2,TRBJ2-7,CASSERAGAYEQYF
14,few,TRBV5-5,TRBJ2-3,CASSLALASDTQYF
14,once,TRBV3-1,TRBJ2-7,CASSLRGAGGEQYF
17,-,TRBV18,TRBJ2-4,CASSPGRAERDRDIQYF
16,many,TRBV5-1,TRBJ2-1,CASYKRTGSSYNEQFF
16,few,TRBV7-9,TRBJ2-3,CASSYYSRASTDTQYF
16,-,TRBV29-1,TRBJ2-7,CSVDRPTVVVYYEQYF
15,-,TRBV18,TRBJ2-7,CASSPPTVRGDEQYF
14,few,TRBV5-1,TRBJ2-4,CASSLTDNKNIQYF
13,-,TRBV12-3/TRBV12-4,TRBJ1-2,CASSSTLDYGYTF
15,-,TRBV12-3/TRBV12-4,TRBJ2-2,CASSDDRSLAGELFF
17,-,TRBV12-3/TRBV12-4,TRBJ2-1,CASSFPIGLAENNEQFF
14,-,TRBV5-1,TRBJ2-7,CASSSEGPSYEQYF
19,few,TRBV2,TRBJ2-1,CASSELAGGLLSSYNEQFF
13,-,TRBV3-1,TRBJ2-1,CASTRGQYNEQFF
15,-,TRBV7-6,TRBJ2-7,CASSLVGREGFEQYF
14,few,TRBV7-2,TRBJ1-2,CASSLAVGTYGYTF
16,-,TRBV10-2,TRBJ2-7,CASRAGTAQFSYEQYF
15,-,TRBV24-1,TRBJ2-1,CATSDGGTPASEQFF
14,few,TRBV20-1,TRBJ2-1,CSASLGLAMDEQFF
14,-,TRBV5-1,TRBJ2-3,CASSLAWGSDTQYF
14,few,TRBV20-1,TRBJ2-1,CSARLGSGSNEQFF
16,few,TRBV5-6,TRBJ2-1,CASSLLAGGPENEQFF
11,-,TRBV20-1,TRBJ2-7,CSASETHEQYF
13,-,TRBV5-6,TRBJ2-1,CASGGRLENEQFF
15,-,TRBV27,TRBJ2-7,CASSLGSGALYEQYF
11,-,TRBV29-1,TRBJ2-1,CSVERGWEQFF
16,-,TRBV7-6,TRBJ2-6,CASSFSGSSGANVLTF
15,few,TRBV6-1,TRBJ2-1,CASSLGPQVRNEQFF
13,-,TRBV7-3,TRBJ2-7,CASSLTKGYEQYF